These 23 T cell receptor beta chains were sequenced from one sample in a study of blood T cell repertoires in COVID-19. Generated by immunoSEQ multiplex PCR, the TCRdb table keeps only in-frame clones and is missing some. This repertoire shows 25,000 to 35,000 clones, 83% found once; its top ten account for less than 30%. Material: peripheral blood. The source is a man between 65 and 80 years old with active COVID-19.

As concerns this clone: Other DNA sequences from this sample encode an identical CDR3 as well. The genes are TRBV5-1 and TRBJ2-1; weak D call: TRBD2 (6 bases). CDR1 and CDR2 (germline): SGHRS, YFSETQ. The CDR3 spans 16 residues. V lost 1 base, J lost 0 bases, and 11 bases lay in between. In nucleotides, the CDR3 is TGCGCCAGCAGCTTGAGCGGGCTTAGCTCCTACAATGAGCAGTTCTTC. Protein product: CASSLSGLSSYNEQFF. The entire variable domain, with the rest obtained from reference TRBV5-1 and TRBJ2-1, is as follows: KAGVTQTPRYLIKTRGQQVTLSCSPISGHRSVSWYQQTPGQGLQFLFEYFSETQRNKGNFPGRFSGRQFSNSRSEMNVSTLELGDSALYLCASSLSGLSSYNEQFFGPGTRLTVL.

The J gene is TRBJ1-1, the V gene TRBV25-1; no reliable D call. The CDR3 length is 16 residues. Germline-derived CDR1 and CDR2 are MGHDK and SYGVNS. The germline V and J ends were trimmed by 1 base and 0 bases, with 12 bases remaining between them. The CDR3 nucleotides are TGTGCCAGCAGTGAATTGGGCGGAGGTATGAACACTGAAGCTTTCTTT. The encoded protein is CASSELGGGMNTEAFF.

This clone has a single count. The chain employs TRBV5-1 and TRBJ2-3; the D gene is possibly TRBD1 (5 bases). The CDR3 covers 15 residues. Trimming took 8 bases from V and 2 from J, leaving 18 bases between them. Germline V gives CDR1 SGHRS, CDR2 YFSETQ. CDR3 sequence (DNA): TGCGCCAGTACCCAACAGGAGTTATCCACAGATACGCAGTATTTT. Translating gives CASTQQELSTDTQYF. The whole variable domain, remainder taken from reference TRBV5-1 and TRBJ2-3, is KAGVTQTPRYLIKTRGQQVTLSCSPISGHRSVSWYQQTPGQGLQFLFEYFSETQRNKGNFPGRFSGRQFSNSRSEMNVSTLELGDSALYLCASTQQELSTDTQYFGPGTRLTVL.

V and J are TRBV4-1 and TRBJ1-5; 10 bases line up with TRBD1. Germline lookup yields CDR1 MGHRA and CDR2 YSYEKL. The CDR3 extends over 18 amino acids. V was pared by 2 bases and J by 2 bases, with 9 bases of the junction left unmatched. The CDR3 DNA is TGCGCCAGCAGCCAATCGGGACAGGGGAGGGGTGGCAATCAGCCCCAGCATTTT. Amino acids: CASSQSGQGRGGNQPQHF.

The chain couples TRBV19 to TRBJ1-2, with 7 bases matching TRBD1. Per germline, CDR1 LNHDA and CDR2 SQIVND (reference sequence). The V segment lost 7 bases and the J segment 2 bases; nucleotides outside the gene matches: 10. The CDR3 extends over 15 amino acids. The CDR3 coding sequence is TGTGCCAGTATCGCCTCGGACAGGACAAACTATGGCTACACCTTC. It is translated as CASIASDRTNYGYTF.

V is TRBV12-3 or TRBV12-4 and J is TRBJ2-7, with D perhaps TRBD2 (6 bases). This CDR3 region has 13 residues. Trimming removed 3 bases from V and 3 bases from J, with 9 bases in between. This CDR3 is CASSFGRDYEQYF. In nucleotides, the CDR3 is TGTGCCAGCAGTTTCGGGCGGGACTACGAGCAGTACTTC.

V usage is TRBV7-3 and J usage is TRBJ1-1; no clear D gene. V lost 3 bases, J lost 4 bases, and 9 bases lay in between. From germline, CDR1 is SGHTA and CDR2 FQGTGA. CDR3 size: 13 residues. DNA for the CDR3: TGTGCCAGCAGCTTTCGGCGAGGCACTGAAGCTTTCTTT. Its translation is CASSFRRGTEAFF.

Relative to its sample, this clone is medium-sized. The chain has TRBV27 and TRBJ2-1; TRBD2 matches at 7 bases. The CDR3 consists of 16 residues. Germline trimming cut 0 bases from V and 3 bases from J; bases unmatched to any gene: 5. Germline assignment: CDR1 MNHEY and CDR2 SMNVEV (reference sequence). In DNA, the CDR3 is TGTGCCAGCAGTTTATCTTACGGGGGGTTCTACAATGAGCAGTTCTTC. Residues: CASSLSYGGFYNEQFF.

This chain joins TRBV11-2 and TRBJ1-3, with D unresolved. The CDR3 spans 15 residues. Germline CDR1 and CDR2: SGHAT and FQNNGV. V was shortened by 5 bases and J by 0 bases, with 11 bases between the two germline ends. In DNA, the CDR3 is TGTGCCAGCAGCACTCCCAGGATCTCTGGAAACACCATATATTTT. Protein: CASSTPRISGNTIYF. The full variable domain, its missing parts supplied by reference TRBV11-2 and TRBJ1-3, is EAGVAQSPRYKIIEKRQSVAFWCNPISGHATLYWYQQILGQGPKLLIQFQNNGVVDDSQLPKDRFSAERLKGVDSTLKIQPAKLEDSAVYLCASSTPRISGNTIYFGEGSWLTVV.

The CDR3, as DNA: TGTGCCACCAGTGATTTTAGGGGACTAGCGGGATTTGTGGGGAGCACAGATACGCAGTATTTT. This encodes CATSDFRGLAGFVGSTDTQYF. The gene calls are TRBV24-1 and TRBJ2-3; the match to TRBD2 covers 13 bases. The CDR3 has 21 residues. Trimming took 1 base from V and 0 from J; bases not matched to a gene: 12. Looked up from germline, CDR1 is KGHDR and CDR2 is SFDVKD.

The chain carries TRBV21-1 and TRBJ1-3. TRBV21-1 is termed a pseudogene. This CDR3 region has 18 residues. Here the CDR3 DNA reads TGTGCCAGCAGCAAGGGGAAAGACTACTATACCACTGGAAACACCATATATTTT. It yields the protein CASSKGKDYYTTGNTIYF.

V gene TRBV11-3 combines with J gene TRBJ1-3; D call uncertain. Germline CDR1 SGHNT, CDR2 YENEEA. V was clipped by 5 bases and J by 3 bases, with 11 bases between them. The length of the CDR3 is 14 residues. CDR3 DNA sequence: TGTGCCAGCAGCCCGACGGGTCTTGGAAACACCATATATTTT. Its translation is CASSPTGLGNTIYF.

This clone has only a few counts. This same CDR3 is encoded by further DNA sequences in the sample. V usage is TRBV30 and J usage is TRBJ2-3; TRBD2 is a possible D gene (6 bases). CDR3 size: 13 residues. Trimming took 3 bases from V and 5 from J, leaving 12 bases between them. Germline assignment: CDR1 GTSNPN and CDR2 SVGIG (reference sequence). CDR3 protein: CAWRRGAGDTQYF. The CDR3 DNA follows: TGTGCCTGGAGGCGCGGGGCCGGAGATACGCAGTATTTT.

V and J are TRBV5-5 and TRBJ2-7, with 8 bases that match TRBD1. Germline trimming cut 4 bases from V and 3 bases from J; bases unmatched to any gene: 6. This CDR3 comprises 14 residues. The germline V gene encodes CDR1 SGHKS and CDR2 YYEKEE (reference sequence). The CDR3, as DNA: TGTGCCAGCAGCGTCGACAGGGGTTACTACGAGCAGTACTTC. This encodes CASSVDRGYYEQYF.

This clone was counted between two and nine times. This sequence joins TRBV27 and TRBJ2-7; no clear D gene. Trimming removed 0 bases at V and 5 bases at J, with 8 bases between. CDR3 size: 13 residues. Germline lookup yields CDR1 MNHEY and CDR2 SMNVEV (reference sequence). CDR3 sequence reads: CASSLSPRNEQYF. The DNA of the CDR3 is TGTGCCAGCAGTTTATCCCCGAGGAACGAGCAGTACTTC.

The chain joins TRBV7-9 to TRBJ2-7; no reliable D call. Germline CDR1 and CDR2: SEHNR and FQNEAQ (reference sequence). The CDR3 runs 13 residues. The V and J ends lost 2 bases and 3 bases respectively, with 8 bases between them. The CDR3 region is CASSLYVGYEQYF. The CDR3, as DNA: TGTGCCAGCAGCTTATACGTCGGCTACGAGCAGTACTTC.

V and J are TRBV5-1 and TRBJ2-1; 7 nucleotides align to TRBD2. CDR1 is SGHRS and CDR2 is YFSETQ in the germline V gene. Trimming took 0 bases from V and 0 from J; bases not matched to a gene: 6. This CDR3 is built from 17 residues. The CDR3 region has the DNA TGCGCCAGCAGCTTGGATCCAGCGGGGATCTCCTACAATGAGCAGTTCTTC. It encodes CASSLDPAGISYNEQFF.

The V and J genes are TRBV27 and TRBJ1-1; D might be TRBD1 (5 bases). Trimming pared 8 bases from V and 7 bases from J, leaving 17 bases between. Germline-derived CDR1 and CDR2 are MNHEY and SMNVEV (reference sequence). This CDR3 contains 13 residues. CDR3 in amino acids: CASRRGRNYEAFF. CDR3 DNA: TGTGCCAGCCGGAGGGGACGGAACTATGAAGCTTTCTTT.

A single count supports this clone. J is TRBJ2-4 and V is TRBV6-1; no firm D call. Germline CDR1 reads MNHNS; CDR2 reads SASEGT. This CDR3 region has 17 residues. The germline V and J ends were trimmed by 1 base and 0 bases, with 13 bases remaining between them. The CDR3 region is CASSEDGRLIAKNIQYF. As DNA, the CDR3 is TGTGCCAGCAGTGAAGATGGCAGGCTAATAGCCAAAAACATTCAGTACTTC.

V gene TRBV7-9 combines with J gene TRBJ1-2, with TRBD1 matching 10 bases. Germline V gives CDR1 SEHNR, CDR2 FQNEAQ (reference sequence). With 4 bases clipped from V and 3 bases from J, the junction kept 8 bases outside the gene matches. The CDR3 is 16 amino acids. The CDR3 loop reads CASSSVDRGVDYGYTF. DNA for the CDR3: TGTGCCAGCAGCTCGGTGGACAGGGGGGTTGACTATGGCTACACCTTC.

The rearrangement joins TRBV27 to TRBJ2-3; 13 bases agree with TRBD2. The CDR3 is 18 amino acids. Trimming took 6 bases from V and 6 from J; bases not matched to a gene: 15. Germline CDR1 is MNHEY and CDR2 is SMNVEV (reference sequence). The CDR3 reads CASSEDPGLAGLGDTQYF. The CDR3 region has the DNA TGTGCCAGCAGCGAGGATCCGGGACTAGCGGGGTTGGGGGATACGCAGTATTTT.

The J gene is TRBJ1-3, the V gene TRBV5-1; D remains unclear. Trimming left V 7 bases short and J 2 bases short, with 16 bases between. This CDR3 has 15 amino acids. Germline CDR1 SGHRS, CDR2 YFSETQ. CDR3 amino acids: CASRLGESPGNTIYF. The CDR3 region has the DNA TGCGCCAGCCGACTAGGCGAGTCCCCTGGAAACACCATATATTTT.

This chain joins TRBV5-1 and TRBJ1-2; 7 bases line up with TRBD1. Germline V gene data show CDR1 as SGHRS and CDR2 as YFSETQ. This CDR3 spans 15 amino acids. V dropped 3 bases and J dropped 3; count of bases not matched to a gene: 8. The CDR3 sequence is CASSSGDSGDYGYTF. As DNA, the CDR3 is TGCGCCAGCAGCTCTGGGGACAGTGGCGACTATGGCTACACCTTC.